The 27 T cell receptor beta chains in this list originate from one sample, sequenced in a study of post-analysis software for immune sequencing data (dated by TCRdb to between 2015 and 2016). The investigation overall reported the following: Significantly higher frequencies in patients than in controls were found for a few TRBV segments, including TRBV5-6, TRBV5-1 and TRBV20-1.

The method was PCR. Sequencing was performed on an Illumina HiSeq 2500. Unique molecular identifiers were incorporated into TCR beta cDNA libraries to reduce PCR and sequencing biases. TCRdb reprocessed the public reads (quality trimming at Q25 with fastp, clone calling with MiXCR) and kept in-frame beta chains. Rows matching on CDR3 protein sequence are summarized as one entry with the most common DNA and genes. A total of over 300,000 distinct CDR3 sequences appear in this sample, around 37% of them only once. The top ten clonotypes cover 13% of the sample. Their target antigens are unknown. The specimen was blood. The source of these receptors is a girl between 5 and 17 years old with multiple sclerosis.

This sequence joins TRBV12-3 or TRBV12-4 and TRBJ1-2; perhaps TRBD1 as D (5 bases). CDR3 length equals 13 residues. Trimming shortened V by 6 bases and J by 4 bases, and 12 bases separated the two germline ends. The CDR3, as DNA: TGTGCCAGCAGCTTTGCAGGGTTCTATGGCTACACCTTC. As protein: CASSFAGFYGYTF.

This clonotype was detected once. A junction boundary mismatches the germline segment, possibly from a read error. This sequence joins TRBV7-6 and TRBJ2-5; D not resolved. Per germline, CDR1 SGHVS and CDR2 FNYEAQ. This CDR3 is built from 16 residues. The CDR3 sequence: CTSSLESRLGQETQYF. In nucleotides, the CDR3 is TGTACCAGCAGCTTAGAATCTCGGCTAGGACAAGAGACCCAGTACTTC. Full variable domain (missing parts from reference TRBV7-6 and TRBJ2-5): GAGVSQSPRYKVTKRGQDVALRCDPISGHVSLYWYRQALGQGPEFLTYFNYEAQQDKSGLPNDRFSAERPEGSISTLTIQRTEQRDSAMYRCTSSLESRLGQETQYFGPGTRLLVL.

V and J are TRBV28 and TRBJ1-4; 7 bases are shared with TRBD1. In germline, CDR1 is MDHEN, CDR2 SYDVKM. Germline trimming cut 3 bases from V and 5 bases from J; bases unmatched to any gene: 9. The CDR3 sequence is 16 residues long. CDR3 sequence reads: CASSFPQGGLNEKLFF. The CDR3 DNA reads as TGTGCCAGCAGTTTCCCCCAAGGGGGCTTGAATGAAAAACTGTTTTTT.

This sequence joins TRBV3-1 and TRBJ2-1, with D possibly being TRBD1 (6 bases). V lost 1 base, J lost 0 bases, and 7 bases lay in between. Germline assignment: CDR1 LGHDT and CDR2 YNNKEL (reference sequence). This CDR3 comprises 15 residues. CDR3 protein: CASSQGDTSYNEQFF. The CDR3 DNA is TGTGCCAGCAGCCAAGGGGACACCTCCTACAATGAGCAGTTCTTC.

The CDR3 loop is CASSEDRGLYEQYF. The CDR3 DNA follows: TGTGCCAGCAGTGAGGACAGGGGGCTCTACGAGCAGTACTTC. The chain has TRBV2 and TRBJ2-7; 11 bases map to TRBD1. V lost 3 bases and J lost 3; bases outside the gene matches: 1. The CDR3 loop spans 14 amino acids. Germline lookup yields CDR1 SNHLY and CDR2 FYNNEI.

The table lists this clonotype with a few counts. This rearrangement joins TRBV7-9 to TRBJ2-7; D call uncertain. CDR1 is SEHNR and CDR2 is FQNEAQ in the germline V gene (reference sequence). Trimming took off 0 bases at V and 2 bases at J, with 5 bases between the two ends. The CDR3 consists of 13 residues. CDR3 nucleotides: TGTGCCAGCAGCTTAGCTAGTCCCTACGAGCAGTACTTC. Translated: CASSLASPYEQYF.

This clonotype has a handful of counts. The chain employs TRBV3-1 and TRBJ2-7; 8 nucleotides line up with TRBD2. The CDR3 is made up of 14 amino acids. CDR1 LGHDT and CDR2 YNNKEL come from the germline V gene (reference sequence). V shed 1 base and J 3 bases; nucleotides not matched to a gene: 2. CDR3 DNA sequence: TGTGCCAGCAGCCAAGTCAGCGGGGGCTACGAGCAGTACTTC. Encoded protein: CASSQVSGGYEQYF.

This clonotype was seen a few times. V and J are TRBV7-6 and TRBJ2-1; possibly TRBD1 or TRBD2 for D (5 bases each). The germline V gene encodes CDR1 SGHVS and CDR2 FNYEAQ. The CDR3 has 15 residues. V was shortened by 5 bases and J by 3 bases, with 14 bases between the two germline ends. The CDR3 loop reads CASSLLRGDYNEQFF. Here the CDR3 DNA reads TGTGCCAGCAGCCTACTCCGGGGCGACTACAATGAGCAGTTCTTC.

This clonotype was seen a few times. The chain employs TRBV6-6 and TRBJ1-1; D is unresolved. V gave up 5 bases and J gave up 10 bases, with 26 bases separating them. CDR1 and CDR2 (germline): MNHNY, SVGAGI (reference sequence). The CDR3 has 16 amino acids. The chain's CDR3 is CASSQSKAKLRTTAFF. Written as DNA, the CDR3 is TGTGCCAGCAGTCAGTCTAAGGCCAAATTGAGAACAACAGCTTTCTTT.

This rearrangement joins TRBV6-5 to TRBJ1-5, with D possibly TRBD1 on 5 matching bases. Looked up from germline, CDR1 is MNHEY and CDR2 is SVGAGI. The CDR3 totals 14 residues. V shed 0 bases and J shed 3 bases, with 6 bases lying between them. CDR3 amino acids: CASSYSGDNQPQHF. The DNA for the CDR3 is TGTGCCAGCAGTTACTCAGGGGACAATCAGCCCCAGCATTTT.

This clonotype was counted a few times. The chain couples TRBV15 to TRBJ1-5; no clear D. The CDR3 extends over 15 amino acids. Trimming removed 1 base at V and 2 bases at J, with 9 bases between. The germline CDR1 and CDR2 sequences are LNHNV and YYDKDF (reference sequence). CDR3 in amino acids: CATSRGVEGNQPQHF. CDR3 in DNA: TGTGCCACCAGCAGAGGGGTAGAGGGCAATCAGCCCCAGCATTTT.

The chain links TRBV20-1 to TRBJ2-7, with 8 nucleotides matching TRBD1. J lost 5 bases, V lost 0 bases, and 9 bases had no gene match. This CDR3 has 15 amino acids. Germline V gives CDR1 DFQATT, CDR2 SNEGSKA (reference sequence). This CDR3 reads CSAREPGQGIHEQYF. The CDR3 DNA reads TGCAGTGCTAGAGAGCCAGGACAGGGAATCCACGAGCAGTACTTC.

This chain's CDR3 is CASSSGGGGSNQPQHF. The CDR3 DNA reads as TGTGCCAGCAGCTCCGGGGGGGGAGGAAGCAATCAGCCCCAGCATTTT. The V call is TRBV6-1, the J call TRBJ1-5; TRBD1 is a possible D gene (5 bases). Germline V gene data show CDR1 as MNHNS and CDR2 as SASEGT. The CDR3 sequence is 16 residues long. V gave up 6 bases and J gave up 1 base, with 16 bases separating them.

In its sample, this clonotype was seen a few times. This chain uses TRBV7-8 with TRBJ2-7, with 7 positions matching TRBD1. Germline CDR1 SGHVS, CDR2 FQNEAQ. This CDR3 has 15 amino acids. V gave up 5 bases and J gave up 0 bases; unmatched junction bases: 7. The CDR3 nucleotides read TGTGCCAGCAGCATTCGGGACAGCCGCTCCTACGAGCAGTACTTC. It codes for CASSIRDSRSYEQYF.

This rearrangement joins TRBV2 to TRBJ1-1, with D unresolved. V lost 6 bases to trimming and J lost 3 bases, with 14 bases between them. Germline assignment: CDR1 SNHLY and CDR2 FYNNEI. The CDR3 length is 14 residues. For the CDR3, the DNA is TGTGCCAGCAGGGGAGAGGCCCAGGACACTGAAGCTTTCTTT. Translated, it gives CASRGEAQDTEAFF.

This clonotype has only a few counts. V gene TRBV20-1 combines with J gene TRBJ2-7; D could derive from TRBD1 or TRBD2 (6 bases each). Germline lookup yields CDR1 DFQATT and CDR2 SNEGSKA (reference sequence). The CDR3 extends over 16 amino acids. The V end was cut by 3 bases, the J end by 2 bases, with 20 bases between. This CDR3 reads CSAREGESFPAYEQYF. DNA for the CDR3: TGCAGTGCTAGGGAGGGGGAGTCCTTCCCGGCCTACGAGCAGTACTTC.

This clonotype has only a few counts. This CDR3 is CASSPRDHGTQYF. CDR3 in DNA: TGCGCCAGCAGCCCCCGGGACCACGGGACCCAGTACTTC. The chain carries TRBV5-1 and TRBJ2-5; D assignment may be TRBD1 or TRBD2 (5 bases each). CDR1 and CDR2 (germline): SGHRS, YFSETQ. The CDR3 length is 13 residues. Trimming removed 4 bases at V and 7 bases at J, with 14 bases between.

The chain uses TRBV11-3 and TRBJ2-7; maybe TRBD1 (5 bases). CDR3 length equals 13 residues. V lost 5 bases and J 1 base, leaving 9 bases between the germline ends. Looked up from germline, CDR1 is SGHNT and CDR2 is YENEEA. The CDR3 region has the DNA TGTGCCAGCAGCGGCGACAGATCCTACGAGCAGTACTTC. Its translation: CASSGDRSYEQYF.

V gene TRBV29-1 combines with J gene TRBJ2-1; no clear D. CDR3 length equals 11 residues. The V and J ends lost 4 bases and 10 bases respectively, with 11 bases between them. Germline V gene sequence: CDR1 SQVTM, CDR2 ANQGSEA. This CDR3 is CSVGRTEEQFF. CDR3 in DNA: TGCAGCGTTGGACGGACGGAGGAGCAGTTCTTC.

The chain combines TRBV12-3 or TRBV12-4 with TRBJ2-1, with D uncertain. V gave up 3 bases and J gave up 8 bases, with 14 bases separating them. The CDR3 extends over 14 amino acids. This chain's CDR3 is CASSFSALVDEQFF. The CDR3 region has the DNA TGTGCCAGCAGTTTCTCAGCCCTGGTCGATGAGCAGTTCTTC.

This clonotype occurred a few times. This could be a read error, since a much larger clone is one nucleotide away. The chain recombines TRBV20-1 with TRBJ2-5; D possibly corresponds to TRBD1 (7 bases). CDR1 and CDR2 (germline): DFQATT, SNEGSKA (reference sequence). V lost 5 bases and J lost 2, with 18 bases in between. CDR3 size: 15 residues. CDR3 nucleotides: TGCAGTGCTCCCAGACAGGGAGGTATGCAAGAGACCCAGTACTTC. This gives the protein CSAPRQGGMQETQYF.

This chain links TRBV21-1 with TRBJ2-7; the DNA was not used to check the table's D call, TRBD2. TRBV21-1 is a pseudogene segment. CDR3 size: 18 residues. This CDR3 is CASSNPGASGGSSYEQYF. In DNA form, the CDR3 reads TGTGCCAGCAGCAACCCCGGGGCTAGCGGGGGCAGCTCCTACGAGCAGTACTTC.

The CDR3 region has the DNA TGTGCCAGCAGTATCGGACTAGGCCCAGATACGCAGTATTTT. Its translation: CASSIGLGPDTQYF. The chain has TRBV6-5 and TRBJ2-3, with 7 bases matching TRBD2. The germline V gene encodes CDR1 MNHEY and CDR2 SVGAGI. The CDR3 length is 14 residues. The trim removed 5 bases at V and 4 bases at J, leaving 6 bases unmatched.

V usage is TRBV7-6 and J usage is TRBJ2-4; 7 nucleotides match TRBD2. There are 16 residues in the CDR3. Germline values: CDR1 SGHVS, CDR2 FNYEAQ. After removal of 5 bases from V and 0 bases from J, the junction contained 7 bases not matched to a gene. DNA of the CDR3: TGTGCCAGCAGCCCTACTAGCGTAGAAGCCAAAAACATTCAGTACTTC. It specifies CASSPTSVEAKNIQYF. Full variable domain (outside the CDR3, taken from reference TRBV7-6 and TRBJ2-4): GAGVSQSPRYKVTKRGQDVALRCDPISGHVSLYWYRQALGQGPEFLTYFNYEAQQDKSGLPNDRFSAERPEGSISTLTIQRTEQRDSAMYRCASSPTSVEAKNIQYFGAGTRLSVL.

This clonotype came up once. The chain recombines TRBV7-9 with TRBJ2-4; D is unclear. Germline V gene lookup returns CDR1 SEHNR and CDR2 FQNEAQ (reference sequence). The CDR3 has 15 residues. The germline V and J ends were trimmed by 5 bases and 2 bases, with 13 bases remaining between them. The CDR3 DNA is TGTGCCAGCAGCCCCGGCGGTGGATCCAAAAACATTCAGTACTTC. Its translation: CASSPGGGSKNIQYF.

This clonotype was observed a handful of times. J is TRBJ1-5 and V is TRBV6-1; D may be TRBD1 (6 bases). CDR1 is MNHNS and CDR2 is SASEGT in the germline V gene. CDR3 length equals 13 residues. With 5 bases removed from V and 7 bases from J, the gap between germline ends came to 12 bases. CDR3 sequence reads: CASSFGQWQPQHF. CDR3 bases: TGTGCCAGCAGTTTCGGACAGTGGCAGCCCCAGCATTTT.

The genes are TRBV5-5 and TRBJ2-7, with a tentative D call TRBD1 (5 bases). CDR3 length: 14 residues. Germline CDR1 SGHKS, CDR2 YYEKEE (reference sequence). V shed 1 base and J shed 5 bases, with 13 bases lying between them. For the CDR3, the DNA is TGTGCCAGCAGCTTGTCAGGGTTGATCCACGAGCAGTACTTC. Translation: CASSLSGLIHEQYF.